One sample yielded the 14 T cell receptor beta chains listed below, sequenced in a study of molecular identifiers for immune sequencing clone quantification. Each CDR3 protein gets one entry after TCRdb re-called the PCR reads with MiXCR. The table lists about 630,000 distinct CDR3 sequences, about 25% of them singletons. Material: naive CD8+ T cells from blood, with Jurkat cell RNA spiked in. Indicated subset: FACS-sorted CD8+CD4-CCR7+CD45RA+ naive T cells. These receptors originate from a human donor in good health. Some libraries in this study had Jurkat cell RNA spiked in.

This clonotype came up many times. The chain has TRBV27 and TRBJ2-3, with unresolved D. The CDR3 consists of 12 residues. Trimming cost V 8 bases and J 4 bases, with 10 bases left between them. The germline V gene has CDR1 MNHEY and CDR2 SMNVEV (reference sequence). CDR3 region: CASPSIADTQYF. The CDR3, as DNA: TGTGCCAGCCCGTCTATTGCAGATACGCAGTATTTT.

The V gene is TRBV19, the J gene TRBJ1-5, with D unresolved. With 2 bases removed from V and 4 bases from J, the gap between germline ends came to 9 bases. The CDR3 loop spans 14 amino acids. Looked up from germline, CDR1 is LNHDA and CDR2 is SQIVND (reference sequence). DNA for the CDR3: TGTGCCAGTAGTATAAACCAGATAAATCAGCCCCAGCATTTT. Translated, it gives CASSINQINQPQHF.

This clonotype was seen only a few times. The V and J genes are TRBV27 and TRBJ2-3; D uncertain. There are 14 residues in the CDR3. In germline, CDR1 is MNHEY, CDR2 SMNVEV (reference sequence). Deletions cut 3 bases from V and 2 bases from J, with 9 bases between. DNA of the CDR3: TGTGCCAGCAGTTTTTGGAGTCACACAGATACGCAGTATTTT. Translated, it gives CASSFWSHTDTQYF.

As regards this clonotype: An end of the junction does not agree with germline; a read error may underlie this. CDR3 residues: CASSPPVGGAKNIQHF. The DNA of the CDR3 is TGTGCCAGCAGTCCCCCAGTTGGGGGGGCCAAAAACATTCAGCACTTC. The chain is built from TRBV6-2 or TRBV6-3 and TRBJ2-4, with D tentatively TRBD2 (7 bases). Germline CDR1 and CDR2: MNHEY and SVGEGT. The CDR3 spans 16 residues.

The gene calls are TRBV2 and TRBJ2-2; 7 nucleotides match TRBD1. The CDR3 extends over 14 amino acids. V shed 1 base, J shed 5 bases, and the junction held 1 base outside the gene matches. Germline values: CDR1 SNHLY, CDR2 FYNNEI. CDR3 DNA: TGTGCCAGCAGTGAAGACAGGGGAACCGGGGAGCTGTTTTTT. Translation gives CASSEDRGTGELFF.

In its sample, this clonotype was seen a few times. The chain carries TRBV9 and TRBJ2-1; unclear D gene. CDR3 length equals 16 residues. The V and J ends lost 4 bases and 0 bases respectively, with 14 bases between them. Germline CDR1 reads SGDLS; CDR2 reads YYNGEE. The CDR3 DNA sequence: TGTGCCAGCAGCCATCGGGCCGAAAGCTCCTACAATGAGCAGTTCTTC. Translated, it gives CASSHRAESSYNEQFF.

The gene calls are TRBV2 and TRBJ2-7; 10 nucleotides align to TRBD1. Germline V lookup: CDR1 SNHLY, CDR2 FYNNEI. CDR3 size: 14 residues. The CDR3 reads CDGRSPGQGYEQYF. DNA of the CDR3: TGTGACGGCAGGTCCCCGGGACAGGGGTACGAGCAGTACTTC.

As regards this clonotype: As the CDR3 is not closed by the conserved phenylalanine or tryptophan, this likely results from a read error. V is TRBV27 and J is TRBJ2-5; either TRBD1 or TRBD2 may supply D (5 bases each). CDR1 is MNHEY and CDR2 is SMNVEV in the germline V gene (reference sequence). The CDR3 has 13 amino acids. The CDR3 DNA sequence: TGTGCTACCCATGGGACGGAACAAGAGACCCAGTACTAC. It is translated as CATHGTEQETQYY.

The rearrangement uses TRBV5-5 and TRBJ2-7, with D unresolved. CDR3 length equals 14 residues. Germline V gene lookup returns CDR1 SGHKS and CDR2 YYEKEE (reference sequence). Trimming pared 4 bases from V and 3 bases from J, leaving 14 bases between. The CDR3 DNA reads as TGTGCCAGCAGCGCGACACGCGAGTTCTACGAGCAGTACTTC. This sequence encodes CASSATREFYEQYF.

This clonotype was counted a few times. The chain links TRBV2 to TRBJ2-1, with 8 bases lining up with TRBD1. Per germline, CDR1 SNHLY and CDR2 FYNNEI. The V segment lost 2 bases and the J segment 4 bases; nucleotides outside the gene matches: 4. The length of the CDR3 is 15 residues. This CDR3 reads CASSEQGAPYNEQFF. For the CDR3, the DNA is TGTGCCAGCAGTGAACAGGGGGCGCCGTACAATGAGCAGTTCTTC. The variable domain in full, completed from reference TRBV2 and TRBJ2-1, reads EPEVTQTPSHQVTQMGQEVILRCVPISNHLYFYWYRQILGQKVEFLVSFYNNEISEKSEIFDDQFSVERPDGSNFTLKIRSTKLEDSAMYFCASSEQGAPYNEQFFGPGTRLTVL.

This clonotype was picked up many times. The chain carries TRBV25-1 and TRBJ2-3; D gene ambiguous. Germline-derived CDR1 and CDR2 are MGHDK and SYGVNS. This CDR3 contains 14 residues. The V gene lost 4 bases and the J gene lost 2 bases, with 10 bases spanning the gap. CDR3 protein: CASSGLANTDTQYF. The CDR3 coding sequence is TGTGCCAGCAGTGGGTTAGCCAACACAGATACGCAGTATTTT.

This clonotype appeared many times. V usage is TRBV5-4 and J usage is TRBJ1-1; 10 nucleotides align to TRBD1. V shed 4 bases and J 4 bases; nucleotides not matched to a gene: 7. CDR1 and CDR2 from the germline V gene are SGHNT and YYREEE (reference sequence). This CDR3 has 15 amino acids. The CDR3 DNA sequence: TGTGCCAGCAGCGCGGGACAGGGGATGGTCACTGAAGCTTTCTTT. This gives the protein CASSAGQGMVTEAFF.

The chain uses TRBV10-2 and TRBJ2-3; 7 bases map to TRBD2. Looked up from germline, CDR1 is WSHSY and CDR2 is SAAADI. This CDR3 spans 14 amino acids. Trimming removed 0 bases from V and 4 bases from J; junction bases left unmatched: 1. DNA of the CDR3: TGCGCCAGCAGTGAGTCGACTAGCCCAGATACGCAGTATTTT. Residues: CASSESTSPDTQYF.

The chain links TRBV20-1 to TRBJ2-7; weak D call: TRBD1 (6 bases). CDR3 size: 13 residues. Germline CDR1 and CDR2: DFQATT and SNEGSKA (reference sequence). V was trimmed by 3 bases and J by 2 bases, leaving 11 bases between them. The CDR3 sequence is CSASPDSPYEQYF. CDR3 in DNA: TGCAGTGCTAGTCCGGACAGCCCCTACGAGCAGTACTTC.